These 29 T cell receptor beta chains were sequenced from one sample in a study of blood T cell repertoires in COVID-19. Repertoires were generated with immunoSEQ multiplex PCR, while TCRdb's copy carries only in-frame clones and drops some. Here the sample spans some 330,000 clones, under 90% being singletons. Sequenced: peripheral blood. These TCRs come from a woman in her twenties or thirties with COVID-19, enrolled during active disease.

This clone was observed a single time. This sample includes further DNA sequences coding for the same CDR3. This rearrangement joins TRBV18 to TRBJ1-5; 8 bases are a match to TRBD1. Germline CDR1 reads KGHSH; CDR2 reads LQKENI. The CDR3 covers 15 residues. Losses at the gene ends were 3 bases for V and 3 bases for J; bases not matched to a gene: 4. This chain's CDR3 is CASSPGQGDNQPQHF. The CDR3 DNA reads TGTGCCAGCTCACCCGGACAGGGTGACAATCAGCCCCAGCATTTT.

The V gene is TRBV7-2, the J gene TRBJ1-1; D unclear. V was pared by 1 base and J by 4 bases, with 13 bases between. Germline lookup yields CDR1 SGHTA and CDR2 FQGNSA. The CDR3 runs 15 residues. CDR3 sequence (DNA): TGTGCCAGCAGCTTAGGAGGTTGGGTCAGCACTGAAGCTTTCTTT. This encodes CASSLGGWVSTEAFF.

V gene TRBV5-5 combines with J gene TRBJ2-2, with TRBD1 identical over 7 bases. V shed 0 bases, J shed 5 bases, and the junction held 10 bases outside the gene matches. The CDR3 contains 17 residues. Looked up from germline, CDR1 is SGHKS and CDR2 is YYEKEE (reference sequence). The DNA for the CDR3 is TGTGCCAGCAGCTTGGGGTTGGGGACAGCCATTACCGGGGAGCTGTTTTTT. Protein: CASSLGLGTAITGELFF.

The gene calls are TRBV13 and TRBJ2-3, with D maybe TRBD1 (5 bases). Looked up from germline, CDR1 is PRHDT and CDR2 is FYEKMQ (reference sequence). CDR3 length: 16 residues. The V end was cut by 3 bases, the J end by 2 bases, with 15 bases between. CDR3 protein: CASSFSGWSDTDTQYF. For the CDR3, the DNA is TGTGCCAGCAGCTTCTCAGGGTGGTCAGACACAGATACGCAGTATTTT. Full variable domain (outside the CDR3, taken from reference TRBV13 and TRBJ2-3): AAGVIQSPRHLIKEKRETATLKCYPIPRHDTVYWYQQGPGQDPQFLISFYEKMQSDKGSIPDRFSAQQFSDYHSELNMSSLELGDSALYFCASSFSGWSDTDTQYFGPGTRLTVL.

The chain carries TRBV6-5 and TRBJ1-1; D is possibly TRBD1 (5 bases). The germline V and J ends were trimmed by 0 bases and 5 bases, with 13 bases remaining between them. The CDR3 is 15 residues long. Germline V gives CDR1 MNHEY, CDR2 SVGAGI. Here the CDR3 DNA reads TGTGCCAGCAGTTACTCACGGGGGAGAAGGACTGAAGCTTTCTTT. As protein: CASSYSRGRRTEAFF.

In its sample, this clone was seen once. This chain connects TRBV19 to TRBJ2-1; 14 nucleotides align to TRBD2. Per germline, CDR1 LNHDA and CDR2 SQIVND (reference sequence). The CDR3 is 15 amino acids. Trimming at V came to 6 bases and at J to 9 bases, leaving 7 bases not matched to a gene. CDR3 nucleotides: TGTGCCAGTAGACCCGGGACTAGCGGGGGAGGTGAGCAGTTCTTC. This codes for CASRPGTSGGGEQFF.

This sequence joins TRBV29-1 and TRBJ1-2; D gene uncertain. Germline CDR1 reads SQVTM; CDR2 reads ANQGSEA. This CDR3 contains 12 residues. Deletions cut 3 bases from V and 6 bases from J, with 11 bases between. The CDR3 reads CSVEARTNGYTF. The CDR3 DNA sequence: TGCAGCGTTGAGGCCCGGACTAATGGCTACACCTTC.

V gene TRBV25-1 combines with J gene TRBJ1-4, with no clear D. Per the germline V gene, CDR1 is MGHDK and CDR2 is SYGVNS. The CDR3 covers 18 residues. The V end lost 3 bases, the J end lost 5 bases, and 22 bases lay between the germline ends. CDR3 in amino acids: CASSDSLDYRLGNEKLFF. The DNA of the CDR3 is TGTGCCAGCAGTGATTCCCTCGATTATCGTCTGGGCAATGAAAAACTGTTTTTT.

The table lists this clone with a few counts. The chain combines TRBV16 with TRBJ1-5; tentative D call: TRBD1 (6 bases). V was shortened by 0 bases and J by 6 bases, with 12 bases between the two germline ends. The CDR3 covers 15 residues. CDR1 is KGHSY, CDR2 FQNENV, per germline. The CDR3 loop reads CASSQSPGVGQPQHF. The CDR3 DNA reads TGTGCCAGCAGCCAATCGCCAGGGGTAGGTCAGCCCCAGCATTTT. The whole variable domain, remainder taken from reference TRBV16 and TRBJ1-5, is GEEVAQTPKHLVRGEGQKAKLYCAPIKGHSYVFWYQQVLKNEFKFLISFQNENVFDETGMPKERFSAKCLPNSPCSLEIQATKLEDSAVYFCASSQSPGVGQPQHFGDGTRLSIL.

V usage is TRBV30 and J usage is TRBJ2-4, with 12 bases matching TRBD1. V trimming: 3 bases; J trimming: 6 bases; junction bases outside the gene matches: 9. Germline V gives CDR1 GTSNPN, CDR2 SVGIG (reference sequence). This CDR3 spans 16 amino acids. CDR3 sequence (DNA): TGTGCCTGGAGCACCGGGACAGGGGGCAGAGGAAACATTCAGTACTTC. Its protein is CAWSTGTGGRGNIQYF. Combining the CDR3 with reference TRBV30 and TRBJ2-4 gives the whole variable domain SQTIHQWPATLVQPVGSPLSLECTVEGTSNPNLYWYRQAAGRGLQLLFYSVGIGQISSEVPQNLSASRPQDRQFILSSKKLLLSDSGFYLCAWSTGTGGRGNIQYFGAGTRLSVL.

The chain recombines TRBV19 with TRBJ1-2, with 10 bases matching TRBD1. V was pared by 9 bases and J by 8 bases, with 9 bases of the junction left unmatched. Germline V gene sequence: CDR1 LNHDA, CDR2 SQIVND (reference sequence). CDR3 length: 13 amino acids. The CDR3 DNA reads TGTGCCAGCCGGGACAGGGGAATAGGGGGCTACACCTTC. As protein: CASRDRGIGGYTF.

This clone was observed a handful of times. The chain uses TRBV5-4 and TRBJ1-2; tentatively, D is TRBD1 (5 bases). V was pared by 0 bases and J by 8 bases, with 14 bases between. Per germline, CDR1 SGHNT and CDR2 YYREEE (reference sequence). The CDR3 totals 14 residues. The CDR3 loop is CASSLDRWIGGYTF. The CDR3, as DNA: TGTGCCAGCAGCTTGGACAGGTGGATTGGGGGCTACACCTTC.

This clone was seen more than once but under ten times. This chain joins TRBV9 and TRBJ1-1; TRBD1 might be the D (5 bases). Germline CDR1 and CDR2: SGDLS and YYNGEE. The CDR3 contains 16 residues. V lost 4 bases and J lost 4, with 20 bases in between. CDR3 nucleotide sequence: TGTGCCAGCAGCCCGAGAGATGGGGGGGAGAGCACTGAAGCTTTCTTT. This sequence encodes CASSPRDGGESTEAFF.

V gene TRBV6-5 combines with J gene TRBJ2-7, with D maybe TRBD1 (5 bases). The CDR3 is made up of 14 amino acids. Trimming removed 4 bases from V and 0 bases from J, with 10 bases in between. The V gene's germline CDR1 is MNHEY and CDR2 SVGAGI. In nucleotides, the CDR3 is TGTGCCAGCAGTTTGACAGCGAACTCCTACGAGCAGTACTTC. It is translated as CASSLTANSYEQYF.

The CDR3 region has the DNA TGCGCCAGCAGCCAAGGACGAGGGTTTACGTACACCGGGGAGCTGTTTTTT. It translates to CASSQGRGFTYTGELFF. The chain joins TRBV4-1 to TRBJ2-2; D possibly corresponds to TRBD2 (5 bases). The CDR3 runs to 17 residues. Germline V gene sequence: CDR1 MGHRA, CDR2 YSYEKL. Trimming cost V 1 base and J 3 bases, with 15 bases left between them.

The V call is TRBV15, the J call TRBJ1-1; perhaps TRBD1 as D (5 bases). Germline V gene data show CDR1 as LNHNV and CDR2 as YYDKDF (reference sequence). The CDR3 is 14 residues long. Trimming removed 7 bases from V and 1 base from J, with 13 bases in between. In DNA form, the CDR3 reads TGTGCCACCACCCCGGGGGTGGGGAACACTGAAGCTTTCTTT. As protein: CATTPGVGNTEAFF.

V usage is TRBV3-1 (or the pseudogene TRBV3-2) and J usage is TRBJ1-2, with TRBD1 matching 10 bases. The J segment lost 5 bases and the V segment lost 0 bases, leaving 6 bases of the junction unmatched. Germline CDR1 is LGHDT and CDR2 is YNNKEL (reference sequence). CDR3 length: 16 amino acids. CDR3: CASSQEFGTGVYGYTF. CDR3 coding DNA: TGTGCCAGCAGCCAAGAGTTTGGGACAGGGGTTTATGGCTACACCTTC.

This chain connects TRBV4-2 to TRBJ1-4; 9 bases are shared with TRBD1. V was pared by 1 base and J by 6 bases, with 0 bases of the junction left unmatched. Germline CDR1 is LGHNA and CDR2 is YNFKEQ. The CDR3 consists of 14 residues. CDR3 DNA sequence: TGTGCCAGCAGCCAAGGGACAGGGGATGAAAAACTGTTTTTT. It specifies CASSQGTGDEKLFF.

V is TRBV28 and J is TRBJ2-2; 7 bases are shared with TRBD1. CDR3 length: 15 residues. The trim removed 6 bases at V and 5 bases at J, leaving 9 bases unmatched. Germline-derived CDR1 and CDR2 are MDHEN and SYDVKM. As DNA, the CDR3 is TGTGCCAGCAGCTGGCTGACAGGGACAACCGGGGAGCTGTTTTTT. Protein: CASSWLTGTTGELFF.

As to this clone: Germline and junction disagree at one end, which may indicate a read error. For the CDR3, the DNA is TGTGCCAGCAGTTACTCGACTAGCGGGGGGTACGGGCAGTACTTC. Amino acid sequence: CASSYSTSGGYGQYF. The V call is TRBV6-2 or TRBV6-3, the J call TRBJ2-7, with 13 bases matching TRBD2. This CDR3 region has 15 residues. The V gene's germline CDR1 is MNHEY and CDR2 SVGEGT.

The chain recombines TRBV4-3 with TRBJ1-2; D is perhaps TRBD1 (5 bases). Trimming removed 0 bases at V and 4 bases at J, with 12 bases between. CDR1 and CDR2 from the germline V gene are LGHNA and YSLEER. The CDR3 covers 15 residues. The CDR3 here is CASSQDWHRSYGYTF. CDR3 nucleotides: TGCGCCAGCAGCCAAGATTGGCACAGGTCCTATGGCTACACCTTC.

This clone has only a few counts. This rearrangement joins TRBV7-2 to TRBJ1-1, with TRBD1 matching over 9 bases. The germline V gene has CDR1 SGHTA and CDR2 FQGNSA. The CDR3 consists of 14 residues. J lost 1 base, V lost 5 bases, and 2 bases had no gene match. The CDR3 loop is CASSVQGANTEAFF. Here the CDR3 DNA reads TGTGCCAGCAGCGTACAGGGGGCGAACACTGAAGCTTTCTTT.

The chain employs TRBV3-1 (or the pseudogene TRBV3-2) and TRBJ2-2, with D unclear. Trimming took 5 bases from V and 2 from J, leaving 9 bases between them. Germline V lookup: CDR1 LGHDT, CDR2 YNNKEL (reference sequence). This CDR3 region has 14 residues. The CDR3 region has the DNA TGTGCCAGCAGCGGTAACAGCAACACCGGGGAGCTGTTTTTT. As protein: CASSGNSNTGELFF.

The chain uses TRBV4-3 and TRBJ2-3; 11 bases map to TRBD2. V lost 2 bases to trimming and J lost 2 bases; unmatched junction nucleotides: 6. The V gene's germline CDR1 is LGHNA and CDR2 YSLEER. This CDR3 has 17 residues. The CDR3 reads CASSQFTSGGITDTQYF. Written as DNA, the CDR3 is TGCGCCAGCAGCCAATTTACTAGCGGGGGCATCACAGATACGCAGTATTTT.

To note about this clone: One end of the junction does not line up with germline, which may come from a read error. The chain recombines TRBV13 with TRBJ1-2; 11 nucleotides agree with TRBD1. This CDR3 is 12 amino acids long. CDR1 PRHDT and CDR2 FYEKMQ come from the germline V gene (reference sequence). The CDR3 DNA reads as TGTGCCAGCAGCCTCGGACAGGGGGCTCCCTCCTTC. Encoded protein: CASSLGQGAPSF.

The chain recombines TRBV19 with TRBJ1-5; D is undetermined. V lost 4 bases and J lost 1, with 20 bases in between. The CDR3 totals 18 residues. CDR1 and CDR2 (germline): LNHDA, SQIVND (reference sequence). The CDR3 protein is CASSKTPRGSASNQPQHF. The DNA of the CDR3 is TGTGCCAGTAGTAAAACCCCTAGAGGTAGTGCAAGCAATCAGCCCCAGCATTTT.

This chain joins TRBV3-1 (or the pseudogene TRBV3-2) and TRBJ1-1; the D gene is possibly TRBD1 (6 bases). Germline lookup yields CDR1 LGHDT and CDR2 YNNKEL (reference sequence). V was clipped by 5 bases and J by 2 bases, with 12 bases between them. The CDR3 totals 14 residues. DNA of the CDR3: TGTGCCAGCAGCTCTAAGGACAGAAACACTGAAGCTTTCTTT. This encodes CASSSKDRNTEAFF.

V and J are TRBV11-2 and TRBJ1-3; 9 bases map to TRBD1. CDR3 size: 17 residues. The V and J ends lost 6 bases and 3 bases, in that order; junction bases with no gene match: 12. Germline CDR1 SGHAT, CDR2 FQNNGV. CDR3 sequence reads: CASRQPRDREDGNTIYF. The CDR3 DNA sequence: TGTGCCAGCAGACAACCACGGGACAGGGAGGATGGAAACACCATATATTTT.

This clone showed up just a few times. The chain combines TRBV4-2 with TRBJ2-3; 9 bases map to TRBD2. V lost 2 bases to trimming and J lost 6 bases; unmatched junction nucleotides: 9. The CDR3 runs 16 residues. Germline CDR1 is LGHNA and CDR2 is YNFKEQ. The CDR3 bases are TGTGCCAGCAGCCAAAGGGCTAGCGGGGAGCCGGATACGCAGTATTTT. As protein: CASSQRASGEPDTQYF.